The source of this T cell receptor beta chain is a study of cytomegalovirus exposure and HLA in healthy donors. The CDR3 length is 13 residues. CDR1 MNHEY and CDR2 SMNVEV come from the germline V gene (reference sequence). Trimming took 4 bases from V and 7 from J, leaving 13 bases between them. The study ran its PCR with 60 Vbeta and 13 Jbeta primers. Generated by immunoSEQ multiplex PCR, the TCRdb table keeps only in-frame clones and is missing some. The sample yields around 170,000 clones, 70% to 85% seen once. This clone appeared a few times. Sequencing was performed on PBMCs. This rearrangement joins TRBV27 to TRBJ2-5, with a weak D call TRBD1 (6 bases). The receptor was isolated from a male donor in good health and CMV-seronegative. The CDR3 bases are TGTGCCAGCAGTTCCGGGACACGGGGGACCCAGTACTTC. This codes for CASSSGTRGTQYF.